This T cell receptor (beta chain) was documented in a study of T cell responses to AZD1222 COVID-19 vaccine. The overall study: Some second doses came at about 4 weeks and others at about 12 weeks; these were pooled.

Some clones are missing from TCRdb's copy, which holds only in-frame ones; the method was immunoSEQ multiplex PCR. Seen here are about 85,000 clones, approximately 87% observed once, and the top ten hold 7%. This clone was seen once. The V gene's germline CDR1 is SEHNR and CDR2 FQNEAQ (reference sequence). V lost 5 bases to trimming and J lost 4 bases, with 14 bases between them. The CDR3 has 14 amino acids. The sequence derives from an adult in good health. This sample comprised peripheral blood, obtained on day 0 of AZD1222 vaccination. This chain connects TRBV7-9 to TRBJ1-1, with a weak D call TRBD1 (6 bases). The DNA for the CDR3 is TGTGCCAGCAGCCCCGCGGGGGGGCCCACTGAAGCTTTCTTT. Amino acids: CASSPAGGPTEAFF.